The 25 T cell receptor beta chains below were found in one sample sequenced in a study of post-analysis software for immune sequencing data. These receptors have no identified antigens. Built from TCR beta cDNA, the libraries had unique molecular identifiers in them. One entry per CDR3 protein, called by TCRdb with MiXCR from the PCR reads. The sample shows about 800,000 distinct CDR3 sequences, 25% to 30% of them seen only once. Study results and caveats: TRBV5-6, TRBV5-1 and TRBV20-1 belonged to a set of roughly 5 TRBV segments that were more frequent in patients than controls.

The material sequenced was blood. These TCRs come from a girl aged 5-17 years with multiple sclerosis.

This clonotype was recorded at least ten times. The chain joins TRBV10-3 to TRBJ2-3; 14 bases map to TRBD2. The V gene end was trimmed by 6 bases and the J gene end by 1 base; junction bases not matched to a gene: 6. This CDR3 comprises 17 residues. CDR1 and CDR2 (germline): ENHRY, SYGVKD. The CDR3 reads CAISLGLAGVGTDTQYF. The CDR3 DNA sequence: TGTGCCATCAGCCTGGGACTAGCGGGAGTTGGCACAGATACGCAGTATTTT.

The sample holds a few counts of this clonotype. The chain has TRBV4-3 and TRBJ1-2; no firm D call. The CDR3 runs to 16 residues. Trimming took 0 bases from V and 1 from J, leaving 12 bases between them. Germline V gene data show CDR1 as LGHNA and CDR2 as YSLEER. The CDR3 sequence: CASSQDLRTLNYGYTF. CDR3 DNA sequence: TGCGCCAGCAGCCAAGATCTTAGGACCCTTAACTATGGCTACACCTTC.

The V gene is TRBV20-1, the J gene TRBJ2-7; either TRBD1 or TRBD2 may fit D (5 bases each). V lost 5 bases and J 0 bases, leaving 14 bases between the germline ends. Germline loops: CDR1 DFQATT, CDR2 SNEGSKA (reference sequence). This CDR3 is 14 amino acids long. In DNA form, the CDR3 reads TGCAGTGCTCACAAAGGGGACGGCTCCTACGAGCAGTACTTC. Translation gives CSAHKGDGSYEQYF.

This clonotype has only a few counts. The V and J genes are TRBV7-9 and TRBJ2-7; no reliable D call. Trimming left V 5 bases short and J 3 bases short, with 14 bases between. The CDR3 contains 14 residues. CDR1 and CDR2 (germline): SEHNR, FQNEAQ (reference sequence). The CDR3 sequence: CASSPGRSLYEQYF. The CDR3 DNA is TGTGCCAGCAGCCCCGGCAGGTCGCTCTACGAGCAGTACTTC.

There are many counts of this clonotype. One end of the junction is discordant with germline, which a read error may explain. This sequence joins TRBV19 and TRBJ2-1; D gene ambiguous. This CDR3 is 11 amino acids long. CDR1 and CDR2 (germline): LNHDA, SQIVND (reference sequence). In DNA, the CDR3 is TGTGCCAGTAGGATAGGCAATGAGCAGTTCTTC. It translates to CASRIGNEQFF.

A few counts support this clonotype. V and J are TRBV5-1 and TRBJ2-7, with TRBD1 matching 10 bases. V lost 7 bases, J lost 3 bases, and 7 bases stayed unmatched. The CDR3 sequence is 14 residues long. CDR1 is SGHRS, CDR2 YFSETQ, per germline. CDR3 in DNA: TGCGCCAGCCAACCGGGACAGGGGTTCTACGAGCAGTACTTC. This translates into CASQPGQGFYEQYF.

CDR3 in amino acids: CASRRVSPNTEAFF. CDR3 in DNA: TGTGCCAGCAGGAGGGTGAGCCCGAACACTGAAGCTTTCTTT. The chain carries TRBV2 and TRBJ1-1, with D hard to call. CDR3 length equals 14 residues. V lost 6 bases and J lost 1, with 12 bases in between. CDR1 and CDR2 from the germline V gene are SNHLY and FYNNEI.

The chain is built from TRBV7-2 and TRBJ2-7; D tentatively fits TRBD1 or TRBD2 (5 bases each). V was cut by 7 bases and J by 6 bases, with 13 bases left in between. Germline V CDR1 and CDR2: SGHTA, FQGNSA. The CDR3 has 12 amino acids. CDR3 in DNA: TGTGCCAGCACCAGGGTTGGGGGCGAGCAGTACTTC. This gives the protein CASTRVGGEQYF.

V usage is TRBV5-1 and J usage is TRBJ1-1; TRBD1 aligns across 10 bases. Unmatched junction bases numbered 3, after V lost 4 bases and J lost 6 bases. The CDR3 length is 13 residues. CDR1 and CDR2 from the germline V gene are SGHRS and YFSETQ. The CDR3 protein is CASSLDRGAEAFF. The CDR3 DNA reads TGCGCCAGCAGCCTGGACAGGGGGGCTGAAGCTTTCTTT.

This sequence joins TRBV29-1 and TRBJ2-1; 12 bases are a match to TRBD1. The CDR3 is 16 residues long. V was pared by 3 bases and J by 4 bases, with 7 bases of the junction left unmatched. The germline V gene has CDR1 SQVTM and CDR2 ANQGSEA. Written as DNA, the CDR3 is TGCAGCGTTGAGGGGGACAGGGGGCGTAAATACAATGAGCAGTTCTTC. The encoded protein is CSVEGDRGRKYNEQFF.

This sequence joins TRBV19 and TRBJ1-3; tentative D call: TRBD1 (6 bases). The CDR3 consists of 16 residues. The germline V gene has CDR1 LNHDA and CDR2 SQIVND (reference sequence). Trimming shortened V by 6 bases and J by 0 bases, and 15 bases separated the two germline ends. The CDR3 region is CASSPTGVNSGNTIYF. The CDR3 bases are TGTGCCAGTAGCCCGACAGGAGTTAACTCTGGAAACACCATATATTTT.

The chain's CDR3 is CSYRQQGEKLFF. CDR3 nucleotides: TGCAGCTATAGGCAACAGGGGGAAAAACTGTTTTTT. The chain recombines TRBV29-1 with TRBJ1-4; 7 bases map to TRBD1. With V trimmed by 8 bases and J by 8 bases, 8 bases remained unmatched. The germline V gene has CDR1 SQVTM and CDR2 ANQGSEA. CDR3 size: 12 residues.

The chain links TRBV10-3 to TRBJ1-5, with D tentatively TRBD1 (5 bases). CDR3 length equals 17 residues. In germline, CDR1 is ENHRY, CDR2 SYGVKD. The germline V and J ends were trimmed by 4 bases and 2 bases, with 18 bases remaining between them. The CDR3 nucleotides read TGTGCCATCAGTGGAGTGCTCGTGAGCAGGGGCAATCAGCCCCAGCATTTT. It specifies CAISGVLVSRGNQPQHF.

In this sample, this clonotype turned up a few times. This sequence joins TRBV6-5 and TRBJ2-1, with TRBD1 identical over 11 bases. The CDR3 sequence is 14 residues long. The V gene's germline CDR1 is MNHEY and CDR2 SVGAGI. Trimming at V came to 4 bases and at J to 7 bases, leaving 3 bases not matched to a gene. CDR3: CASSFGQGANEQFF. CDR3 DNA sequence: TGTGCCAGCAGTTTTGGACAGGGGGCGAATGAGCAGTTCTTC.

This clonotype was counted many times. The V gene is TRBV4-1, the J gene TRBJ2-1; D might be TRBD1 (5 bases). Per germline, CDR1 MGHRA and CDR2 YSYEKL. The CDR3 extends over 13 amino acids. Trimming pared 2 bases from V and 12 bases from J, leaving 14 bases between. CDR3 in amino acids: CASSQTQGKGQFF. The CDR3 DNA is TGCGCCAGCAGCCAAACCCAGGGCAAAGGGCAGTTCTTC.

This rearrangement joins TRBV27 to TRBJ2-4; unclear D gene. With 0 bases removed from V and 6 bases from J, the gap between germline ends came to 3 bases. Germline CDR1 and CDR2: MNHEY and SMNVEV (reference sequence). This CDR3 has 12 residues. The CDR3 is CASSLSGNIQYF. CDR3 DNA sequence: TGTGCCAGCAGTTTATCCGGAAACATTCAGTACTTC.

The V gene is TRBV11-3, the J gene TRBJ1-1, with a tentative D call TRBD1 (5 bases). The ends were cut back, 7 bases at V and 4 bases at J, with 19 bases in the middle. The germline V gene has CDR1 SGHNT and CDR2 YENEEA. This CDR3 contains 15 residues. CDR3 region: CASNSGGGSGTEAFF. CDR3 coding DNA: TGTGCCAGCAACTCGGGGGGGGGATCAGGCACTGAAGCTTTCTTT.

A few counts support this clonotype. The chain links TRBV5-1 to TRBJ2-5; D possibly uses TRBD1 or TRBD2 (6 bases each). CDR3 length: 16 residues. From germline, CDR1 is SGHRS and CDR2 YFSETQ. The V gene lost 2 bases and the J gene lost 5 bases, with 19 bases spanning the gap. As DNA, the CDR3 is TGCGCCAGCAGCTTTAACAGGGTAGCGGACGGGGAGACCCAGTACTTC. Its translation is CASSFNRVADGETQYF.

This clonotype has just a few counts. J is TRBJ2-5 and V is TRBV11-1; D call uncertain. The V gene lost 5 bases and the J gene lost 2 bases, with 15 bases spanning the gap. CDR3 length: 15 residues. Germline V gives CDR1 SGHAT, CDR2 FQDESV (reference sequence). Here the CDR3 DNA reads TGTGCCAGCAGCAGCGACCCTCGGGTGCAAGAGACCCAGTACTTC. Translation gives CASSSDPRVQETQYF.

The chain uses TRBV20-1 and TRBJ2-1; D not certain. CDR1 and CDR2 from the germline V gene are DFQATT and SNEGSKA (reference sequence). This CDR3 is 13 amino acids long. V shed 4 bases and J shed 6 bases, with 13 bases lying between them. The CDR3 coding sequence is TGCAGTGCTACAACCTCCGGCGTCAATGAGCAGTTCTTC. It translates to CSATTSGVNEQFF.

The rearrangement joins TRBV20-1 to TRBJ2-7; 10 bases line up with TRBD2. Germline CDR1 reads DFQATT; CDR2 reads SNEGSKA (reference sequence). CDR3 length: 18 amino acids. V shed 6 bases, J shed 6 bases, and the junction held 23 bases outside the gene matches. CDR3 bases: TGCAGTGCCGTCGCCCCAGGGGGAACTAGCGGGATAGGGGGCGAGCAGTACTTC. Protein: CSAVAPGGTSGIGGEQYF.

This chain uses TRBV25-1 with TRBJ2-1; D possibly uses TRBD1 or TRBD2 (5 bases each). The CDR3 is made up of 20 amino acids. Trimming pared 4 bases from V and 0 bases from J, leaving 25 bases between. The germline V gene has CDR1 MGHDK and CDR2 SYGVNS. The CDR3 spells CASSARGDQLRPSSYNEQFF. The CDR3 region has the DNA TGTGCCAGCAGTGCAAGAGGGGACCAGTTACGGCCGAGCTCCTACAATGAGCAGTTCTTC. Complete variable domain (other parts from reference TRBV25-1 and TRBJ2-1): EADIYQTPRYLVIGTGKKITLECSQTMGHDKMYWYQQDPGMELHLIHYSYGVNSTEKGDLSSESTVSRIRTEHFPLTLESARPSHTSQYLCASSARGDQLRPSSYNEQFFGPGTRLTVL.

CDR3 bases: TGTGCCAGCTCACCAATGGGATCAGGGTTGAACAATGAGCAGTTCTTC. Translated, it gives CASSPMGSGLNNEQFF. The rearrangement uses TRBV18 and TRBJ2-1; tentative D call: TRBD1 (5 bases). CDR3 length: 16 amino acids. Trimming cost V 2 bases and J 5 bases, with 16 bases left between them. In germline, CDR1 is KGHSH, CDR2 LQKENI.

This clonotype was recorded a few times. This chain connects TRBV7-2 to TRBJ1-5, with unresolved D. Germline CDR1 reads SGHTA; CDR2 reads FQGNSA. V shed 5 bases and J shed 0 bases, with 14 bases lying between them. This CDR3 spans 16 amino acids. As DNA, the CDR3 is TGTGCCAGCAGCCCCGAAGGACTATATAGCAATCAGCCCCAGCATTTT. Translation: CASSPEGLYSNQPQHF.

This CDR3 is CASSGRTSGRPTRETQYF. CDR3 nucleotide sequence: TGTGCCAGCAGCGGACGGACTAGCGGGAGGCCCACCCGGGAGACCCAGTACTTC. The gene calls are TRBV7-2 and TRBJ2-5; the match to TRBD2 covers 14 bases. Germline CDR1 SGHTA, CDR2 FQGNSA. After removal of 5 bases from V and 5 bases from J, the junction contained 13 bases not matched to a gene. This CDR3 has 18 residues.